The 25 T cell receptor beta chains in this list originate from one sample, sequenced in a study of OX40 agonist ivuxolimab in advanced cancers. Libraries were prepared through the immunoSEQ multiplex PCR assay. TCRdb provides this immuneACCESS table in a form limited to in-frame rearrangements. Some clones are lacking; in checked studies, under half of them reflect an unresolved V gene, and why the rest are absent is not known. This sample gives 30,000 or so clones in total; more than 70% of them show up just once. 20% to 25% of the sample lies in the top ten. Sequencing used CD4+ or CD8+ T cells sorted from blood, obtained in a trial of the OX40 agonist ivuxolimab. The receptors were sampled from an adult with an advanced solid tumor such as melanoma, head and neck, liver or kidney cancer.

This clone was found a few times. J is TRBJ1-1 and V is TRBV2, with D perhaps TRBD1 (6 bases). CDR1 and CDR2 (germline): SNHLY, FYNNEI. The CDR3 consists of 15 residues. Trimming took off 6 bases at V and 5 bases at J, with 19 bases between the two ends. CDR3 amino acids: CASRRLGDIQTEAFF. The CDR3 nucleotides read TGTGCCAGCAGGCGCTTAGGGGACATTCAGACTGAAGCTTTCTTT. Looking up the rest from reference TRBV2 and TRBJ1-1 gives the full variable domain: EPEVTQTPSHQVTQMGQEVILRCVPISNHLYFYWYRQILGQKVEFLVSFYNNEISEKSEIFDDQFSVERPDGSNFTLKIRSTKLEDSAMYFCASRRLGDIQTEAFFGQGTRLTVV.

The gene calls are TRBV5-1 and TRBJ2-5; the D is unclear. With the DNA end fitting TRBJ2-7 better, the J assignment may be wrong. The CDR3 is 14 amino acids. Germline values: CDR1 SGHRS, CDR2 YFSETQ. DNA for the CDR3: TGCGCCAGCAGCTTGGGGGCGAACAGCTACGAGCAGTACTTC. Translated, it gives CASSLGANSYEQYF.

This clone was recorded a few times. J is TRBJ1-4 and V is TRBV6-6; D is unresolved. The V gene lost 2 bases and the J gene lost 7 bases, with 14 bases spanning the gap. The CDR3 consists of 15 residues. Germline values: CDR1 MNHNY, CDR2 SVGAGI (reference sequence). The DNA for the CDR3 is TGTGCCAGCAGTTACGTTTCGGTTTTTAGTGAAAAACTGTTTTTT. Translation gives CASSYVSVFSEKLFF.

The CDR3 nucleotides are TGTGCCAGCAGCTCGCCGACAGGGAGCCATGGCTACACCTTC. Protein sequence: CASSSPTGSHGYTF. The chain couples TRBV7-9 to TRBJ1-2; 7 positions agree with TRBD1. The CDR3 runs 14 residues. Germline CDR1 is SEHNR and CDR2 is FQNEAQ (reference sequence). V lost 4 bases, J lost 6 bases, and 8 bases stayed unmatched.

The gene calls are TRBV9 and TRBJ1-1; 10 bases map to TRBD1. Germline CDR1 is SGDLS and CDR2 is YYNGEE. V trimming: 3 bases; J trimming: 4 bases; junction bases outside the gene matches: 12. The CDR3 is 17 residues long. The CDR3 sequence: CASSARQTGGRGTEAFF. CDR3 DNA sequence: TGTGCCAGCAGCGCTAGACAGACAGGGGGCAGGGGCACTGAAGCTTTCTTT. The variable domain in full, completed from reference TRBV9 and TRBJ1-1, reads DSGVTQTPKHLITATGQRVTLRCSPRSGDLSVYWYQQSLDQGLQFLIQYYNGEERAKGNILERFSAQQFPDLHSELNLSSLELGDSALYFCASSARQTGGRGTEAFFGQGTRLTVV.

The rearrangement joins TRBV27 to TRBJ2-1; D uncertain. This CDR3 has 17 amino acids. V lost 2 bases and J lost 1, with 15 bases in between. Germline V lookup: CDR1 MNHEY, CDR2 SMNVEV (reference sequence). The CDR3 is CASSLRSAPFSYNEQFF. In nucleotides, the CDR3 is TGTGCCAGCAGTTTAAGGTCCGCTCCGTTTTCCTACAATGAGCAGTTCTTC.

The chain employs TRBV6-1 and TRBJ2-7; TRBD2 aligns across 9 bases. The CDR3 contains 14 residues. CDR1 and CDR2 (germline): MNHNS, SASEGT. The V gene end was trimmed by 3 bases and the J gene end by 6 bases; junction bases not matched to a gene: 6. CDR3: CASSDPAGGGEQYF. The DNA for the CDR3 is TGTGCCAGCAGTGACCCGGCGGGGGGGGGCGAGCAGTACTTC.

CDR3 nucleotides: TGTGCCAGCACAGGGGGCAAGGGCAATCAGCCCCAGCATTTT. Its protein is CASTGGKGNQPQHF. The V gene is TRBV2, the J gene TRBJ1-5; TRBD1 matches 8 bases. Germline V lookup: CDR1 SNHLY, CDR2 FYNNEI. The CDR3 covers 14 residues. Trimming at V came to 7 bases and at J to 2 bases, leaving 4 bases not matched to a gene.

This clone was picked up one time. This rearrangement joins TRBV6-6 to TRBJ1-5, with D tentatively TRBD1 (5 bases). The germline V gene encodes CDR1 MNHNY and CDR2 SVGAGI (reference sequence). The CDR3 is 14 amino acids. Trimming cost V 2 bases and J 4 bases, with 9 bases left between them. CDR3: CASSYATGNQPQHF. DNA of the CDR3: TGTGCCAGCAGTTACGCAACAGGTAATCAGCCCCAGCATTTT.

Only one count was recorded for this clone. This chain connects TRBV19 to TRBJ2-1; TRBD1 aligns across 10 bases. Germline V gene data show CDR1 as LNHDA and CDR2 as SQIVND (reference sequence). This CDR3 comprises 15 residues. After removal of 5 bases from V and 6 bases from J, the junction contained 7 bases not matched to a gene. CDR3 region: CASSARDRGFNEQFF. CDR3 in DNA: TGTGCCAGTAGTGCCCGGGACAGGGGTTTCAATGAGCAGTTCTTC.

A note on this clone: A junction end diverges from the germline sequence, so it may reflect a read error. The chain combines TRBV5-6 with TRBJ1-5; 7 bases fit TRBD1. Germline V gene sequence: CDR1 SGHDT, CDR2 YYEEEE. There are 13 residues in the CDR3. The CDR3 loop reads CASSPTQGRAEAF. In nucleotides, the CDR3 is TGTGCCAGCAGCCCGACACAGGGGCGGGCGGAGGCCTTT.

V usage is TRBV5-6 and J usage is TRBJ2-5; D not resolved. Germline V gives CDR1 SGHDT, CDR2 YYEEEE. The CDR3 covers 12 residues. V was clipped by 3 bases and J by 14 bases, with 17 bases between them. Here the CDR3 DNA reads TGTGCCAGCAGCTCCGGACGGCCCGTGTTCTACTTC. Translation gives CASSSGRPVFYF.

The chain carries TRBV11-3 and TRBJ1-1; D unresolved. The germline CDR1 and CDR2 sequences are SGHNT and YENEEA. The CDR3 totals 15 residues. The V gene lost 0 bases and the J gene lost 3 bases, with 11 bases spanning the gap. CDR3: CASSLERGVYTEAFF. The CDR3 DNA is TGTGCCAGCAGCTTAGAGCGTGGGGTTTACACTGAAGCTTTCTTT.

The chain has TRBV6-6 and TRBJ1-3; TRBD1 agrees at 7 bases. In germline, CDR1 is MNHNY, CDR2 SVGAGI (reference sequence). The CDR3 loop spans 14 amino acids. With 4 bases clipped from V and 6 bases from J, the junction kept 6 bases outside the gene matches. The CDR3 is CASSFPGTENTIYF. DNA of the CDR3: TGTGCCAGCAGTTTTCCCGGGACAGAAAACACCATATATTTT.

This chain connects TRBV30 to TRBJ1-3; D is ambiguous. V was trimmed by 0 bases and J by 2 bases, leaving 11 bases between them. The CDR3 runs 15 residues. The germline gives CDR1 GTSNPN, CDR2 SVGIG (reference sequence). The CDR3 coding sequence is TGTGCCTGGAGTGTCTGGCGGTCCCCTGGAAACACCATATATTTT. Its translation: CAWSVWRSPGNTIYF.

This chain joins TRBV5-5 and TRBJ1-1; D is ambiguous. V gave up 2 bases and J gave up 1 base, with 6 bases separating them. Germline values: CDR1 SGHKS, CDR2 YYEKEE (reference sequence). The length of the CDR3 is 13 residues. The CDR3 is CASSFAGNTEAFF. The CDR3 DNA sequence: TGTGCCAGCAGCTTCGCCGGGAACACTGAAGCTTTCTTT.

The genes are TRBV4-2 and TRBJ2-1; 7 nucleotides agree with TRBD2. This CDR3 is built from 14 residues. V trimming: 4 bases; J trimming: 8 bases; junction bases outside the gene matches: 8. Germline loops: CDR1 LGHNA, CDR2 YNFKEQ. DNA of the CDR3: TGTGCCAGCAGCCCGTGGACTAGGAGGGATGAGCAGTTCTTC. This gives the protein CASSPWTRRDEQFF.

The rearrangement links TRBV6-5 to TRBJ1-6, with D uncertain. V was clipped by 4 bases and J by 16 bases, with 14 bases between them. Germline-derived CDR1 and CDR2 are MNHEY and SVGAGI. The CDR3 is 12 residues long. CDR3 region: CASSLVDGILHF. CDR3 nucleotide sequence: TGTGCCAGCAGTTTGGTGGATGGGATACTCCACTTT.

The J gene is TRBJ2-7, the V gene TRBV11-2; D is unclear. From germline, CDR1 is SGHAT and CDR2 FQNNGV. The CDR3 runs 13 residues. Deletions cut 1 base from V and 9 bases from J, with 13 bases between. The chain's CDR3 is CASSLALSSGQYF. The DNA for the CDR3 is TGTGCCAGCAGCTTAGCCCTCTCCTCGGGGCAGTACTTC.

The V call is TRBV4-1, the J call TRBJ2-3; D might be TRBD2 (5 bases). The CDR3 is 15 residues long. Deletions cut 4 bases from V and 0 bases from J, with 11 bases between. Germline-derived CDR1 and CDR2 are MGHRA and YSYEKL. The CDR3 spells CASSPGVQSTDTQYF. Written as DNA, the CDR3 is TGCGCCAGCAGCCCCGGGGTCCAAAGCACAGATACGCAGTATTTT.

This chain connects TRBV6-1 to TRBJ1-3; D is uncertain. The length of the CDR3 is 14 residues. Trimming removed 6 bases at V and 3 bases at J, with 12 bases between. The germline V gene encodes CDR1 MNHNS and CDR2 SASEGT. The CDR3 DNA reads TGTGCCAGCAGCCCCGCTTCCGTTGGAAACACCATATATTTT. It encodes CASSPASVGNTIYF.

The rearrangement uses TRBV10-3 and TRBJ1-6; the D is unclear. The CDR3 runs 17 residues. The germline V gene has CDR1 ENHRY and CDR2 SYGVKD. V lost 0 bases, J lost 5 bases, and 14 bases lay in between. CDR3 residues: CAISESGVAGHNSPLHF. CDR3 nucleotide sequence: TGTGCCATCAGTGAGTCCGGTGTAGCGGGCCATAATTCACCCCTCCACTTT.

The chain links TRBV2 to TRBJ1-3; the match to TRBD1 covers 10 bases. Germline V gives CDR1 SNHLY, CDR2 FYNNEI. CDR3 size: 15 residues. V was pared by 6 bases and J by 3 bases, with 5 bases of the junction left unmatched. The CDR3 loop reads CASRRDRGVGNTIYF. Written as DNA, the CDR3 is TGTGCCAGCAGAAGGGACAGGGGAGTTGGAAACACCATATATTTT.

This clone has a single count. The chain has TRBV19 and TRBJ1-1, with TRBD1 matching over 9 bases. The V segment lost 5 bases and the J segment 1 base; nucleotides outside the gene matches: 2. CDR3 length equals 14 residues. In germline, CDR1 is LNHDA, CDR2 SQIVND (reference sequence). The CDR3, as DNA: TGTGCCAGTAGTGGGGACAGGGCGAACACTGAAGCTTTCTTT. Amino acid sequence: CASSGDRANTEAFF.

The rearrangement joins TRBV7-9 to TRBJ2-1, with D perhaps matching TRBD2 (6 bases). CDR1 is SEHNR, CDR2 FQNEAQ, per germline (reference sequence). The CDR3 loop spans 16 amino acids. Trimming left V 1 base short and J 3 bases short, with 13 bases between. The CDR3 sequence is CASSLVLADLYNEQFF. The CDR3 region has the DNA TGTGCCAGCAGCTTAGTCTTAGCGGACCTCTACAATGAGCAGTTCTTC.